The next 6 T cell receptor beta chains were all read from a single sample in a study of vaccination effects on CD4 cells after COVID-19. These TCRs are of unknown antigen specificity. Having been cultured for roughly 11 days, the cells underwent CD4+ T cell isolation. The table came from immunoSEQ multiplex PCR; TCRdb's copy has only in-frame clones and leaves some out. The data contain tens of thousands of clones, 82% of them singletons. This specimen consisted of CD4+ T cells from PBMCs cultured without peptide, obtained before COVID-19 vaccination. The source of these receptors is a human donor who received a COVID-19 vaccine.

V gene TRBV5-1 combines with J gene TRBJ2-2; a possible D gene is TRBD1 (6 bases). Germline assignment: CDR1 SGHRS and CDR2 YFSETQ. This CDR3 contains 16 residues. Trimming shortened V by 5 bases and J by 0 bases, and 14 bases separated the two germline ends. The CDR3 region is CASRPDRNANTGELFF. The DNA of the CDR3 is TGCGCCAGCAGACCCGACAGGAACGCGAACACCGGGGAGCTGTTTTTT.

The chain links TRBV11-2 to TRBJ1-1; 8 nucleotides agree with TRBD1. This CDR3 is built from 15 residues. Looked up from germline, CDR1 is SGHAT and CDR2 is FQNNGV. V was pared by 1 base and J by 4 bases, with 5 bases of the junction left unmatched. The CDR3 loop is CASSLAGGAGTEAFF. The CDR3 coding sequence is TGTGCCAGCAGCTTAGCAGGGGGCGCGGGCACTGAAGCTTTCTTT.

This clone came up once. This chain joins TRBV4-1 and TRBJ2-5; 12 positions agree with TRBD2. CDR1 and CDR2 (germline): MGHRA, YSYEKL. After removal of 2 bases from V and 9 bases from J, the junction contained 7 bases not matched to a gene. The CDR3 totals 15 residues. CDR3 residues: CASSQSSGGAGAQYF. The CDR3 bases are TGCGCCAGCAGCCAATCTAGCGGGGGGGCCGGAGCCCAGTACTTC.

The rearrangement uses TRBV29-1 and TRBJ1-1; D may be TRBD1 (5 bases). The ends were cut back, 7 bases at V and 11 bases at J, with 26 bases in the middle. The CDR3 length is 14 residues. Germline loops: CDR1 SQVTM, CDR2 ANQGSEA. CDR3 residues: CSAHLGGSAFVAFF. For the CDR3, the DNA is TGCAGCGCACATCTCGGGGGGTCAGCTTTCGTGGCTTTCTTT.

The rearrangement links TRBV2 to TRBJ2-1; D not certain. The CDR3 is 11 amino acids. Per the germline V gene, CDR1 is SNHLY and CDR2 is FYNNEI. V lost 4 bases and J 4 bases, leaving 2 bases between the germline ends. For the CDR3, the DNA is TGTGCCAGCAGTGGATACAATGAGCAGTTCTTC. Amino acids: CASSGYNEQFF. The complete variable domain, with remaining parts taken from reference TRBV2 and TRBJ2-1, reads EPEVTQTPSHQVTQMGQEVILRCVPISNHLYFYWYRQILGQKVEFLVSFYNNEISEKSEIFDDQFSVERPDGSNFTLKIRSTKLEDSAMYFCASSGYNEQFFGPGTRLTVL.

This clone appeared a few times. The J gene is TRBJ2-7, the V gene TRBV14; 8 bases align to TRBD2. Trimming cost V 0 bases and J 6 bases; bases outside gene matches: 10. CDR1 and CDR2 (germline): SGHDN, FVKESK. This CDR3 is built from 16 residues. CDR3: CASSQDPGRGVSEQYV. Here the CDR3 DNA reads TGTGCCAGCAGCCAAGATCCTGGGCGGGGGGTTAGCGAGCAGTACGTC.